This note documents a single T cell receptor (beta chain) sequence. These data come from a study of radiotherapy plus CTLA-4 blockade in lung cancer. Method: immunoSEQ multiplex PCR; TCRdb's copy keeps in-frame clones and lacks some. This table holds 45,000 or so clones, roughly 84% found once. V shed 4 bases, J shed 3 bases, and the junction held 2 bases outside the gene matches. There are 14 residues in the CDR3. The V gene's germline CDR1 is SGHRS and CDR2 YFSETQ. The chain links TRBV5-1 to TRBJ1-4, with 8 bases aligning to TRBD1. This specimen was peripheral blood, taken from a patient treated with radiotherapy plus ipilimumab. The receptor was isolated from a human donor with non-small cell lung cancer whose response to radiotherapy plus ipilimumab could not be evaluated. The CDR3 region is CASSRTGPNEKLFF. The CDR3 DNA reads as TGCGCCAGCAGCCGGACAGGGCCTAATGAAAAACTGTTTTTT.